The rows below give T cell receptor beta chains drawn from one sample of a study of T cell changes during pregnancy in multiple sclerosis. Sequencing used immunoSEQ multiplex PCR; TCRdb keeps in-frame clones, though not all of them. This sample has 95,000 to 110,000 clones; approximately 90% occur once, and the top ten carry over 0.65%. The input for sequencing was peripheral blood, taken in the third trimester of pregnancy. The source of these receptors is a female donor in good health, enrolled as a control in a pregnancy study. Both conserved end residues are part of each CDR3. The D gene is left open where the match is weak. Size values are once, few and many counts, or a class for expanded clones, and some rows have none.

D gene	V gene	J gene	clone size	CDR3 DNA	CDR3 protein
TRBD1	TRBV4-2	TRBJ1-2	-	TGTGCCAGCAGCCGGGGACAGGGACCTTTTGGCTACACCTTC	CASSRGQGPFGYTF
TRBD1	TRBV4-1	TRBJ1-2	-	TGCGCCAGCAGCCCGGGACAGGGGGCTGGATTATATGGCTACACCTTC	CASSPGQGAGLYGYTF
TRBD1	TRBV25-1	TRBJ1-1	-	TGTGCCAGCAGTGTCTCAGACAGGGAGAACACTGAAGCTTTCTTT	CASSVSDRENTEAFF
-	TRBV6-1	TRBJ2-1	-	TGTGCCAGCAGTTCCCTGACAAGCTCCTACAATGAGCAGTTCTTC	CASSSLTSSYNEQFF
TRBD1	TRBV30	TRBJ2-3	-	TGTGCCTGGGGGACACAGGGGAGCACAGATACGCAGTATTTT	CAWGTQGSTDTQYF
-	TRBV5-8	TRBJ2-2	-	TGTGCCAGCAGCTTGGGTCCGACAGGGAGGTACGGGGAGCTGTTTTTT	CASSLGPTGRYGELFF
-	TRBV7-2	TRBJ2-7	-	TGTGCCAGCAGCTTAGGGGACACCCCCAACTACGAGCAGTACTTC	CASSLGDTPNYEQYF
-	TRBV11-3	TRBJ1-1	-	TGTGCCAGCAGCTCGACAAGTGAGAAAACTTTCTTT	CASSSTSEKTFF
-	TRBV14	TRBJ1-1	-	TGTGCCAGCAGCCAAGTTGCGGGAATCTACACTGAAGCTTTCTTT	CASSQVAGIYTEAFF
-	TRBV4-3	TRBJ1-3	-	TGCGCCAGCAGCCAAGAAACTCAGCGCTCTGGAAACACCATATATTTT	CASSQETQRSGNTIYF
-	TRBV7-2	TRBJ1-3	-	TGTGCCAGCAGCAGCCATGCAGGGGCCCTCTCTGGAAACACCATATATTTT	CASSSHAGALSGNTIYF
-	TRBV4-1	TRBJ1-1	-	TGCGCCAGCAGCCAAGAACGAAGGCGGCAGGGCTCTCTGAACACTGAAGCTTTCTTT	CASSQERRRQGSLNTEAFF
TRBD2	TRBV7-2	TRBJ2-1	-	TGTGCCAGCAGCTTAGCGACTAGCGGGGGGGAGCAGTTCTTC	CASSLATSGGEQFF
TRBD2	TRBV10-3	TRBJ2-1	-	TGTGCCATCAGTCGATCTACTAGCGGGGGTTTCAATGAGCAGTTCTTC	CAISRSTSGGFNEQFF
TRBD1	TRBV5-6	TRBJ1-5	-	TGTGCCAGCAGCCTACAGGGGACCCAGCCCCAGCATTTT	CASSLQGTQPQHF
TRBD1	TRBV23-1	TRBJ1-4	-	TGCGCCAGCAGTCAATCGGCTCCCGGGACAGCTAATGAAAAACTGTTTTTT	CASSQSAPGTANEKLFF
TRBD2	TRBV7-6	TRBJ2-1	-	TGTGCCAGCAGTCCCGAGACTAGCGGGTTTTACAATGAGCAGTTCTTC	CASSPETSGFYNEQFF
-	TRBV7-9	TRBJ2-7	-	TGTGCCAGCAGCTCACAATACGAGCAGTACTTC	CASSSQYEQYF
TRBD1	TRBV19	TRBJ1-5	-	TGTGCCAGTAGTATATCAGGGGGTAATCAGCCCCAGCATTTT	CASSISGGNQPQHF
-	TRBV6-4	TRBJ1-1	-	TGTGCCAGCAGTGACTCGGGGGCAGGGATAGCTTTCTTT	CASSDSGAGIAFF
TRBD1	TRBV5-1	TRBJ1-1	-	TGCGCCAGCAGCGGGACGACAGGGGTCGGAACTGAAGCTTTCTTT	CASSGTTGVGTEAFF
TRBD2	TRBV5-1	TRBJ2-1	-	TGCGCCAGCAGCAGTAGCGGGGATTCCTACAATGAGCAGTTCTTC	CASSSSGDSYNEQFF
TRBD1	TRBV7-2	TRBJ1-2	-	TGTGCCAGCAGCTCAGAGACAGGGGGGAACTATGGCTACACCTTC	CASSSETGGNYGYTF
TRBD1	TRBV7-2	TRBJ1-4	-	TGTGCCAGCACCTCCACCGGGACAGGGTATAATGAAAAACTGTTTTTT	CASTSTGTGYNEKLFF
-	TRBV27	TRBJ2-6	once	TGTGCCAGCGCCCCAGGGCTCCCTGGGGCCAACGTCCTGACTTTC	CASAPGLPGANVLTF
TRBD1	TRBV15	TRBJ1-5	-	TGTGCCACCAGCAGAGGTGGACAGGGGAACCAGCCCCAGCATTTT	CATSRGGQGNQPQHF
TRBD1	TRBV11-2	TRBJ2-7	-	TGTGCCAGCAGCCTCCGGGACAGATCGGCCGAGCAGTACTTC	CASSLRDRSAEQYF
TRBD2	TRBV7-3	TRBJ2-1	once	TGTGCCAGCAGCTGGGGTACTAGCGGGGTTTATGAGCAGTTCTTC	CASSWGTSGVYEQFF
-	TRBV27	TRBJ2-2	-	TGTGCCAGCAGCAACGAGAGGGCCAACACCGGGGAGCTGTTTTTT	CASSNERANTGELFF
-	TRBV9	TRBJ1-2	-	TGTGCCAGCAGCGTAGAGGGGCTCGGGGGCTACACCTTC	CASSVEGLGGYTF
-	TRBV19	TRBJ1-1	-	TGTGCCAGTTCCAGTGGCACTGAAGCTTTCTTT	CASSSGTEAFF
-	TRBV15	TRBJ2-7	-	TGTGCCACCAGCGACAGAGCCTACGAGCAGTACTTC	CATSDRAYEQYF
TRBD1	TRBV5-1	TRBJ2-3	-	TGCGCCAGCAGTCGGACAGGGGACACAGATACGCAGTATTTT	CASSRTGDTDTQYF
TRBD1	TRBV23-1	TRBJ1-5	-	TGCGCCAGCAGTCAACCAACAGGGGATGGGAATCAGCCCCAGCATTTT	CASSQPTGDGNQPQHF
TRBD1	TRBV30	TRBJ1-5	-	TGTGCCTGGAGTACCCCTCCGGGACAGGCTAGGTTAGGGCCCCAGCATTTT	CAWSTPPGQARLGPQHF
-	TRBV7-9	TRBJ1-2	-	TGTGCCAGCAGCTTAGATCCCCGGTACAGGTTCGATGGCTACACCTTC	CASSLDPRYRFDGYTF
-	TRBV4-3	TRBJ1-2	-	TGCGCCAGCAGCCAAGATCGACCGGGTGGTGACTATGGCTACACCTTC	CASSQDRPGGDYGYTF
TRBD1	TRBV5-5	TRBJ2-2	-	TGTGCCAGCAGCTTCCCGGGACAGGGGAACACCGGGGAGCTGTTTTTT	CASSFPGQGNTGELFF
TRBD1	TRBV6-6	TRBJ1-4	-	TGTGCCAGCAGTACCTACAGGGGTCTTCAGGAAAAACTGTTTTTT	CASSTYRGLQEKLFF
-	TRBV23-1	TRBJ2-3	-	TGCGCCAGCAGTCAACTGACTTGCACAGATACGCAGTATTTT	CASSQLTCTDTQYF
-	TRBV5-8	TRBJ1-1	-	TGTGCCAGCAGCAGGTGGACGGGGGGTAGCACTGAAGCTTTCTTT	CASSRWTGGSTEAFF
-	TRBV27	TRBJ1-5	-	TGTGCCAGCAGCCCACGAGGCTATAGCAATCAGCCCCAGCATTTT	CASSPRGYSNQPQHF
TRBD1	TRBV27	TRBJ1-2	-	TGTGCCAGCAGGGACAGGGGCCGGGGCTACACCTTC	CASRDRGRGYTF
-	TRBV2	TRBJ2-1	-	TGTGCCAGTGGGGCGGGGGCGACCTACAATGAGCAGTTCTTC	CASGAGATYNEQFF
-	TRBV7-3	TRBJ2-1	-	TGTGCCAGCAGCCAATCTAACAGGGGTGGGACTTTGAGCAATGAGCAGTTCTTC	CASSQSNRGGTLSNEQFF